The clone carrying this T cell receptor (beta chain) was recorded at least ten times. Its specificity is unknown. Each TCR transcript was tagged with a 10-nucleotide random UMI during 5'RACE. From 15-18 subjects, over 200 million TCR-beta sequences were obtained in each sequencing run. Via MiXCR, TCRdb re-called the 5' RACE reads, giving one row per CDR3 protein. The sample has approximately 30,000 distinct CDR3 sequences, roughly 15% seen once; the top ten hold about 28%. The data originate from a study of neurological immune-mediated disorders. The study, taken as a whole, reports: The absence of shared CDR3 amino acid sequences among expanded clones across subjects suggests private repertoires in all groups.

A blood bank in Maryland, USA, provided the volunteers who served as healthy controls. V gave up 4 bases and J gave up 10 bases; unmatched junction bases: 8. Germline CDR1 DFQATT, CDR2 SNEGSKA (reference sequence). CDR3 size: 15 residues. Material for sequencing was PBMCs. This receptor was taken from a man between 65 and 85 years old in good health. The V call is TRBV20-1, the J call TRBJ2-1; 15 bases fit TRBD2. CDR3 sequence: CSAIPGLAGGGEQFF. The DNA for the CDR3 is TGCAGTGCTATCCCGGGACTAGCGGGGGGAGGGGAGCAGTTCTTC.